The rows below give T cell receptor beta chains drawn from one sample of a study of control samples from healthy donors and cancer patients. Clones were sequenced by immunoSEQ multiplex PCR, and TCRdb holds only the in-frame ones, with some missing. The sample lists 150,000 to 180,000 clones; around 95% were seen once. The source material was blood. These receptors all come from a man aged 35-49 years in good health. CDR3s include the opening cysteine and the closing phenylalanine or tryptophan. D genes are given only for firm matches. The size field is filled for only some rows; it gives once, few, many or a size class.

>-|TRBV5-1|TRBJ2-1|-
CASSSGLTSYNEQFF
TGCGCCAGCAGCTCGGGACTCACCTCCTACAATGAGCAGTTCTTC
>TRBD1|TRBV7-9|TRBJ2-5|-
CASSYPGQGPRETQYF
TGTGCCAGCAGCTATCCCGGACAGGGGCCCCGAGAGACCCAGTACTTC
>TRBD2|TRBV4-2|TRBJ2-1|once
CASSLRLAGGHEQFF
TGTGCCAGCAGCCTTCGACTAGCGGGGGGGCATGAGCAGTTCTTC
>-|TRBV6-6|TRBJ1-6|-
CASSRPPGGSSYNSPLHF
TGTGCCAGCAGCCGACCCCCCGGCGGCAGCTCCTATAATTCACCCCTCCACTTT
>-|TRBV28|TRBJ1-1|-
CASSFRRGRGTEAFF
TGTGCCAGCAGTTTTAGACGGGGGCGAGGGACTGAAGCTTTCTTT
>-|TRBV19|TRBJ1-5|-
CASSMGGHQPQHF
TGTGCCAGTAGTATGGGGGGGCATCAGCCCCAGCATTTT
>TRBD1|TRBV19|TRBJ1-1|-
CASSSDRGTEAFF
TGTGCCAGTAGTTCGGACAGGGGCACTGAAGCTTTCTTT
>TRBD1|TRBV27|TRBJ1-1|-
CASTDTGGSMSLRGTEAFF
TGTGCCAGCACCGATACAGGGGGCAGTATGTCCCTTAGGGGCACTGAAGCTTTCTTT
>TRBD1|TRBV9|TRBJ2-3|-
CASSVGTGVLDTQYF
TGTGCCAGCAGCGTGGGGACAGGGGTATTGGATACGCAGTATTTT
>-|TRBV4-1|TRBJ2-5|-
CASSQDADSQETQYF
TGCGCCAGCAGCCAAGACGCAGACAGTCAAGAGACCCAGTACTTC
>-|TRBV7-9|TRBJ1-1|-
CASSLQWASTEAFF
TGTGCCAGCAGCTTACAGTGGGCCTCAACCGAAGCTTTCTTT
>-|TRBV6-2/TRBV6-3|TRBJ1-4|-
CASSYSRGDQATNEKLFF
TGTGCCAGCAGTTACTCGAGAGGAGACCAAGCAACTAATGAAAAACTGTTTTTT
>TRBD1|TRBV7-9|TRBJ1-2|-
CASSYGQGGLRGYTF
TGTGCCAGCAGCTACGGACAGGGAGGTTTGCGCGGCTACACCTTC
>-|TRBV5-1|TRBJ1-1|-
CASGPGRTTYTEAFF
TGCGCCAGCGGACCGGGCCGAACAACATACACTGAAGCTTTCTTT
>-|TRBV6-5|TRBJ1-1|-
CASSYGRDTEAFF
TGTGCCAGCAGTTACGGGAGGGACACTGAAGCTTTCTTT
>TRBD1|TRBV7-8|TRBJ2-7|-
CASSFGQGYFGEQYF
TGTGCCAGCAGCTTCGGACAGGGCTACTTTGGAGAGCAGTACTTC
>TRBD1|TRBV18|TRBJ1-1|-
CASSPGTGHTEAFF
TGTGCCAGCTCACCAGGGACAGGGCACACTGAAGCTTTCTTT
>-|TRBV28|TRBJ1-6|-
CASSWRGAPLHF
TGTGCCAGCAGCTGGCGGGGGGCCCCCCTCCACTTT
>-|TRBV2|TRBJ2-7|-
CASSEGQFYEQYF
TGTGCCAGCAGTGAAGGCCAATTCTACGAGCAGTACTTC
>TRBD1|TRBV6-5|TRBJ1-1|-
CASNRQGAEAFF
TGTGCCAGCAATAGACAGGGGGCTGAAGCTTTCTTT
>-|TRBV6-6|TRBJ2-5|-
CASSYDNQETQYF
TGTGCCAGCAGTTACGACAACCAAGAGACCCAGTACTTC
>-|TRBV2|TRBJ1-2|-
CASSEGGGLYGYTF
TGTGCCAGCAGTGAAGGAGGAGGGCTCTATGGCTACACCTTC
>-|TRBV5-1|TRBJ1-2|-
CASSLEAENYGYTF
TGCGCCAGCAGCTTGGAGGCGGAGAACTATGGCTACACCTTC
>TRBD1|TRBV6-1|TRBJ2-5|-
CASSEATTGSPKTQYF
TGTGCCAGCAGTGAGGCTACGACAGGGTCCCCGAAGACCCAGTACTTC
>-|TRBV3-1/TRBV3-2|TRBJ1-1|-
CASSPSRGTEAFF
TGTGCCAGCAGCCCGAGCCGGGGAACTGAAGCTTTCTTT
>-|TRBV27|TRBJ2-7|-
CASTVGIGPYEQYF
TGTGCCAGCACCGTGGGCATAGGCCCCTACGAGCAGTACTTC
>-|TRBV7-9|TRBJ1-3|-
CASSARGDSGNTIYF
TGTGCCAGCAGCGCTAGGGGGGACTCTGGAAACACCATATATTTT